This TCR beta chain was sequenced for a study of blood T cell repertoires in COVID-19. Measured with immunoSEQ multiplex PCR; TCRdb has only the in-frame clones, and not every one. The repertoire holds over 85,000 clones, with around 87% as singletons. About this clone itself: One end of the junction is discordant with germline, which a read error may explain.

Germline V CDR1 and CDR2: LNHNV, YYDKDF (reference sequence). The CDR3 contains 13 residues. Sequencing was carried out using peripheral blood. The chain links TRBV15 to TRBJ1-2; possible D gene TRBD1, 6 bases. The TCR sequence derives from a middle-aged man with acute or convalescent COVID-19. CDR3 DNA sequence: TGTGCCACCGGCAGGGGCGCGGGCTATGGCTACACCTTC. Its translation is CATGRGAGYGYTF.